This T cell receptor (beta chain) was captured in a study of blood T cell repertoires in COVID-19. About the study: Whether acute or convalescent, the COVID-19 samples came from the United States, Italy and Spain. T cells, B-cell-depleted T cells, or PBMCs provided the cDNA or gDNA that served as material.

Authors' analysis steps: Reference gene primer amplification yielded estimated nucleated cell counts. Libraries were prepared by immunoSEQ multiplex PCR; TCRdb keeps only in-frame clonotypes and omits some of them. V and J calls and clone size are those listed in that table; D and trimming were worked out from the DNA. The table has about 200,000 clones, roughly nine tenths seen once. Germline CDR1 is SEHNR and CDR2 is FQNEAQ (reference sequence). The V and J ends lost 5 bases and 5 bases, in that order; junction bases with no gene match: 11. This CDR3 is 16 amino acids long. The gene calls are TRBV7-9 and TRBJ2-7; 11 bases map to TRBD2. The source is a woman between 65 and 79 years old with acute or convalescent COVID-19. The sequenced sample was peripheral blood. The CDR3 sequence: CASSAATSGRKDEQYF. DNA for the CDR3: TGTGCCAGCAGCGCGGCAACTAGCGGGAGAAAGGACGAGCAGTACTTC.